Listed below are T cell receptor beta chains from one sample, sequenced in a study of cytomegalovirus exposure and HLA in healthy donors. Repertoires were generated with immunoSEQ multiplex PCR, while TCRdb's copy carries only in-frame clones and drops some. The table records around 150,000 clones, about 72% of them present only once. Material: PBMCs. These receptors were collected from a middle-aged man in good health and CMV-seronegative. CDR3s include the opening cysteine and the closing phenylalanine or tryptophan. D genes are given only for firm matches. Some rows have no size entry. The others give once, few or many, or a class for an expanded clone.

J gene,clone size,D gene,V gene,CDR3 DNA,CDR3 protein
TRBJ2-3,.,.,TRBV30,TGTGCCTGGAGTGTACGGACTCAGAGAGATACGCAGTATTTT,CAWSVRTQRDTQYF
TRBJ1-1,.,.,TRBV2,TGTGCCAGTCGGGATGGGTTGTGGACTGAAGCTTTCTTT,CASRDGLWTEAFF
TRBJ1-2,.,.,TRBV30,TGTGCCTGGAGTTTGGTGCCTAACTATGGCTACCCCTTC,CAWSLVPNYGYPF
TRBJ2-6,.,.,TRBV19,TGTGCCAGTAGTTCCCGGGACTCAGTTCTCCCTGGGGCCAACGTCCTGACTTTC,CASSSRDSVLPGANVLTF
TRBJ2-3,once,.,TRBV4-2,TGTGCCAGCAGCCAATTGCGGGGCCCTAGCACAGATACGCAGTATTTT,CASSQLRGPSTDTQYF
TRBJ2-1,.,.,TRBV6-5,TGTGCCAGCAGTTACAGTGGGGGGTTCGATGAGCAGTTCTTC,CASSYSGGFDEQFF
TRBJ2-2,.,TRBD1,TRBV4-1,TGCGCCAGCAGCCAACCCAGACAGGGTAGGACCGGGGAGCTGTTTTTT,CASSQPRQGRTGELFF
TRBJ1-6,.,.,TRBV12-5,TGTGCTAGTGCCGCCACGGACAGTTATAATTCACCCCTCCACTTT,CASAATDSYNSPLHF
TRBJ1-1,few,.,TRBV6-6,TGTGCCAGCAGTTACTCCAGTCAGGGCACTGAAGCTTTCTTT,CASSYSSQGTEAFF
TRBJ2-1,.,.,TRBV9,TGTGCCAGCAGCGTAGACGGGGGCAATGAGCAGTTCTTC,CASSVDGGNEQFF
TRBJ1-5,.,.,TRBV30,TGTGCCTGGAGTGTTCAGGACAATCAGCCCCAGCATTTT,CAWSVQDNQPQHF
TRBJ1-1,.,TRBD1,TRBV25-1,TGTGCCAGCAGCGGGACAGGGGTTACTGAAGCTTTCTTT,CASSGTGVTEAFF
TRBJ1-5,.,.,TRBV7-2,TGTGCCAGCAGCCCGGCGGGCCAGAATCAGCCCCAGCATTTT,CASSPAGQNQPQHF
TRBJ1-1,.,TRBD1,TRBV2,TGTGCCAGCAGCGAGGGACAGGAAATAAAAGCTGAAGCTTTCTTT,CASSEGQEIKAEAFF
TRBJ2-5,.,TRBD2,TRBV11-2,TGTGCCAGCACCAATGAGCGGCGGGGGGGGGAGACCCAGTACTTC,CASTNERRGGETQYF
TRBJ2-7,.,TRBD1,TRBV5-6,TGTGCCAGCAGCTTTTGGCCGGGACAGGTATCCTACGAGCAGTACTTC,CASSFWPGQVSYEQYF